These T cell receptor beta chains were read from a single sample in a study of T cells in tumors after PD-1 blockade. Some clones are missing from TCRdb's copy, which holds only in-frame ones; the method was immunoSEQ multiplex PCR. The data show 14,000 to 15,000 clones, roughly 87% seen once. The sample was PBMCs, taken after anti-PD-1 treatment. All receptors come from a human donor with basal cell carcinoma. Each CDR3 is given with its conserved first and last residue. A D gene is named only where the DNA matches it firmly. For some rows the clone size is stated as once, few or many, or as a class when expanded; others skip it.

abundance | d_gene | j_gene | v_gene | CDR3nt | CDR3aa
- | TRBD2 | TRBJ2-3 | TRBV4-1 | TGCGCCAGCAGCCAGGGACTAGCCCCTTTGACTAGCACAGATACGCAGTATTTT | CASSQGLAPLTSTDTQYF
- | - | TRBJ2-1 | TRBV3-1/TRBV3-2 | TGTGCCAGCAGCCAAGGGGCACGTGAGCAGTTCTTC | CASSQGAREQFF
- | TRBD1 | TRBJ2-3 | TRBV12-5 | TGTGCTAGTGGTTTAGGACAGGGTTTTACAGATACGCAGTATTTT | CASGLGQGFTDTQYF
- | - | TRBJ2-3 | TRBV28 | TGTGCCAGCAGTACCCCGGGGAGAGCGAGGAGCACAGATACGCAGTATTTT | CASSTPGRARSTDTQYF
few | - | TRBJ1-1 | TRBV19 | TGTGCCAGTAGTATAGGGAGCAGGCGATCCCTGAACACTGAAGCTTTCTTT | CASSIGSRRSLNTEAFF
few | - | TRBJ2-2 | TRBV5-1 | TGCGCCAGCAGCTGGCGGGACAGAACCCGGGCCGGGGAGCTGTTTTTT | CASSWRDRTRAGELFF
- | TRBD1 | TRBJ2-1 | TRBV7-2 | TGTGCCAGCAGCCTCCGGACAGGGGGACATGAGCAGTTCTTC | CASSLRTGGHEQFF
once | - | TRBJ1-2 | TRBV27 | TGTGCCAGCAGTTTAAACTACGGCTATGGCTACACCTTC | CASSLNYGYGYTF
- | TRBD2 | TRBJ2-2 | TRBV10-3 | TGTGCCACCCAAGGACCGGGGGGGACCGCGAACACCGGGGAGCTGTTTTTT | CATQGPGGTANTGELFF
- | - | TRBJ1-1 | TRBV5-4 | TGTGCCAGCAGTGGGGGGACGGGCACTGAAGCTTTCTTT | CASSGGTGTEAFF
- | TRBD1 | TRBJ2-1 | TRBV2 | TGTGCCAGCGGGGGGACAGGGTATGAAAATGAGCAGTTCTTC | CASGGTGYENEQFF
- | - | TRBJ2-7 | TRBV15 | TGTGCCACGAGCCCTCGGGACGGCTCCTACGAGCAGTACTTC | CATSPRDGSYEQYF
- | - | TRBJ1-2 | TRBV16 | TGTGCCAGCCATTCAGACCGCTATGGCTACACCTTC | CASHSDRYGYTF
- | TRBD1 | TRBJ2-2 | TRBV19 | TGTGCCAGTAGTGTTAAGACAGGGGGCAAGGGGGAGCTGTTTTTT | CASSVKTGGKGELFF
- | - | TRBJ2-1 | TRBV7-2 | TGTGCCAGCAGCTTAGTTCTGGAGGTACCCTACAATGAGCAGTTCTTC | CASSLVLEVPYNEQFF
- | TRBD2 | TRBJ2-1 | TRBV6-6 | TGTGCCAGCAGTCGAGGGGTAGCGGGAGTTTCGGGAGAGCAGTTCTTC | CASSRGVAGVSGEQFF